Below, one T cell receptor (beta chain) is given with its context. Authors' processing steps: By means of reference gene primer amplification, nucleated cell counts were estimated. Libraries were prepared by immunoSEQ multiplex PCR; TCRdb keeps only in-frame clonotypes and omits some of them. V, J and clone size are taken as reported in that table, and D and trimming were inferred from the DNA itself. The data contain nearly 200,000 clones, around 85% of them singletons. This sample was included in a study of blood T cell repertoires in COVID-19. Overall study: Acute-phase and convalescent COVID-19 samples originated in the United States, Italy and Spain. In each case, the material was cDNA or gDNA derived from T cells, B-cell-depleted T cells, or PBMCs.

Sequenced material: peripheral blood. The TCR sequence derives from a woman in her seventies with acute or convalescent COVID-19.

CDR3 DNA: TGTGCCAGCAGTTATACGACAGGGGCCCTATATGGCTACACCTTC. Amino acid sequence: CASSYTTGALYGYTF. This chain joins TRBV6-5 and TRBJ1-2, with TRBD1 matching over 8 bases. Looked up from germline, CDR1 is MNHEY and CDR2 is SVGAGI. V gave up 3 bases and J gave up 5 bases; unmatched junction bases: 8. The CDR3 loop spans 15 amino acids.